One T cell receptor beta chain is described in this entry. As yet, its antigen is unknown. This sample is part of a study of CD8 T cells in Susac syndrome. Whole-study findings and limits: The number of individuals included in the study's TCR sequencing and HLA analysis was acknowledged as relatively small.

Reverse transcription used about 0.45 to 1 ug RNA and random hexamers. TCRdb reprocessed the immunoSEQ multiplex PCR reads via MiXCR and lists one record per CDR3 protein. The table includes some 450,000 distinct CDR3 sequences, approximately 85% detected once. The germline CDR1 and CDR2 sequences are SEHNR and FQNEAQ (reference sequence). The V gene end was trimmed by 5 bases and the J gene end by 7 bases; junction bases not matched to a gene: 17. The CDR3 sequence is 16 residues long. Negative isolation yielded the CD8+ and CD4+ T cells, while FACS enriched the TEMRA cells. The V gene is TRBV7-9, the J gene TRBJ2-7; TRBD1 matches at 7 bases. The sequencing sample was made of CD8+ T cells from PBMCs. This TCR came from a human donor with multiple sclerosis. CDR3 DNA sequence: TGTGCCAGCAGCCCTCCTGGGGACCGGGACAGAGAAGAGCAGTACTTC. Amino acids: CASSPPGDRDREEQYF.